A selection of T cell receptor beta chains follows, all from one sample in a study of human T cells and chemical hapten exposure. Using its own MiXCR run on the RACE reads, TCRdb lists one record per CDR3 protein. The sample has approximately 400,000 distinct CDR3 sequences; about 4.8% are singletons. The specimen was whole blood, collected in connection with sensitization to the hapten diphenylcyclopropenone (DPC). The receptors stem from a woman aged 50 to 60 with alopecia areata. Some clones in this sample may be carry-over from other donors' samples. CDR3s include the opening cysteine and the closing phenylalanine or tryptophan. Each record gives: clone size, D gene, V gene, J gene, CDR3 protein, CDR3 DNA. A D gene is named only where the DNA matches it firmly. Not every row has a clone size; where given, it reads once, few, many or a size class.

-,-,TRBV4-3,TRBJ2-2,CASSQAPGPQDTGELFF,TGCGCCAGCAGCCAAGCCCCGGGACCGCAGGACACCGGGGAGCTGTTTTTT
few,-,TRBV7-9,TRBJ1-4,CASSASGAANEKLFF,TGTGCCAGCAGCGCTTCAGGGGCGGCTAATGAAAAACTGTTTTTT
many,TRBD1,TRBV7-8,TRBJ2-2,CASTNPRGLAGELFF,TGTGCCAGCACCAATCCCAGGGGGCTTGCCGGGGAGCTGTTTTTT
many,-,TRBV3-2,TRBJ1-4,CAKPNEKLFF,TGTGCCAAGCCGAATGAAAAACTGTTTTTT
-,-,TRBV5-1,TRBJ1-6,CASSLATGGGSYNSPLHF,TGCGCCAGCAGCTTGGCCACCGGAGGGGGCTCCTATAATTCACCCCTCCACTTT
many,TRBD1,TRBV12-3/TRBV12-4,TRBJ1-5,CASSPYPTGVEGNQPQHF,TGTGCCAGCAGTCCCTACCCCACAGGGGTGGAGGGCAATCAGCCCCAGCATTTT
many,-,TRBV6-5,TRBJ2-1,CASSYSTGVEQFF,TGTGCCAGCAGTTACTCGACGGGGGTTGAGCAGTTCTTC
many,-,TRBV5-1,TRBJ2-3,CASSFDLLSEKYF,TGCGCCAGCAGTTTCGACCTACTATCAGAAAAGTATTTT
few,-,TRBV28,TRBJ2-7,CASSFGLASTSYEQYF,TGTGCCAGCAGTTTTGGCCTAGCAAGCACCTCCTACGAGCAGTACTTC
many,-,TRBV5-6,TRBJ1-1,CASSHPERVNTEAFF,TGTGCCAGCAGCCACCCGGAACGGGTGAACACTGAAGCTTTCTTT
few,-,TRBV12-3/TRBV12-4,TRBJ1-2,CASSPRRELQGYTF,TGTGCCAGCAGCCCTCGTAGAGAACTACAGGGCTACACCTTC
many,-,TRBV29-1,TRBJ1-1,CSVYMNTEAFF,TGCAGCGTTTACATGAACACTGAAGCTTTCTTT
-,TRBD1,TRBV6-1,TRBJ1-1,CASNLDRVITEAFF,TGTGCCAGCAATCTGGACAGGGTAATTACTGAAGCTTTCTTT
-,TRBD1,TRBV4-1,TRBJ2-1,CASSLWTGIDLEQFF,TGCGCCAGCAGCCTATGGACAGGGATTGACCTTGAGCAGTTCTTC
many,-,TRBV20-1,TRBJ2-6,CSARRPGANVLTF,TGCAGTGCACGGAGACCTGGGGCCAACGTCCTGACTTTC
many,TRBD2,TRBV6-6,TRBJ2-3,CASSYATSVTDTQYF,TGTGCCAGCAGTTACGCGACTAGCGTCACAGATACGCAGTATTTT
many,-,TRBV7-2,TRBJ2-7,CASSRPRHEQYF,TGTGCCAGCAGCCGGCCCCGTCACGAGCAGTACTTC
-,-,TRBV3-1,TRBJ1-1,CASTLSLNTEAFF,TGTGCCAGCACCTTATCATTGAACACTGAAGCTTTCTTT
many,-,TRBV7-6,TRBJ2-2,CASGGVNTGELFF,TGTGCCAGCGGAGGGGTAAACACCGGGGAGCTGTTTTTT
-,TRBD1,TRBV5-1,TRBJ2-7,CASSETGSYEQYF,TGCGCCAGCAGCGAGACAGGGTCCTACGAGCAGTACTTC
many,TRBD1,TRBV6-5,TRBJ2-1,CASSIQGGEQFF,TGTGCCAGCAGTATACAGGGGGGTGAGCAGTTCTTC